One and the same sample provided the 11 T cell receptor beta chains below, sequenced in a study of blood T cell repertoires in COVID-19. Using immunoSEQ multiplex PCR, the repertoire was profiled, and TCRdb retains in-frame clones only, with some absent. The table has 250,000 to 400,000 clones, roughly 91% seen once. Sequencing input: peripheral blood. The receptors here all came from a man between 50 and 59 years old with active or convalescent COVID-19.

J is TRBJ1-6 and V is TRBV30; D gene ambiguous. Germline assignment: CDR1 GTSNPN and CDR2 SVGIG (reference sequence). CDR3 length: 13 residues. V was clipped by 1 base and J by 10 bases, with 11 bases between them. CDR3 in DNA: TGTGCCTGGAGTGGGACTTTAGGGTCACCCCTCCACTTT. It translates to CAWSGTLGSPLHF.

The V call is TRBV14, the J call TRBJ1-1; maybe TRBD1 (5 bases). The CDR3 is 14 residues long. Germline V gives CDR1 SGHDN, CDR2 FVKESK. The V end was cut by 4 bases, the J end by 11 bases, with 20 bases between. CDR3 in amino acids: CASSLGVGLGGAFF. The CDR3 region has the DNA TGTGCCAGCAGCCTCGGCGTTGGCCTCGGGGGTGCTTTCTTT. Together with reference TRBV14 and TRBJ1-1, the CDR3 gives the full variable domain: EAGVTQFPSHSVIEKGQTVTLRCDPISGHDNLYWYRRVMGKEIKFLLHFVKESKQDESGMPNNRFLAERTGGTYSTLKVQPAELEDSGVYFCASSLGVGLGGAFFGQGTRLTVV.

The gene calls are TRBV9 and TRBJ1-3; D ambiguous. This CDR3 has 15 residues. Germline assignment: CDR1 SGDLS and CDR2 YYNGEE. V gave up 0 bases and J gave up 0 bases, with 7 bases separating them. The chain's CDR3 is CASSVGRSSGNTIYF. The CDR3 nucleotides are TGTGCCAGCAGCGTAGGGCGGAGCTCTGGAAACACCATATATTTT.

CDR3 bases: TGTGCCAGCAGCACTTACGGGATGCCGAATGAAAAACTGTTTTTT. Its protein product is CASSTYGMPNEKLFF. This rearrangement joins TRBV7-6 to TRBJ1-4, with no clear D. The germline V and J ends were trimmed by 5 bases and 5 bases, with 15 bases remaining between them. The germline gives CDR1 SGHVS, CDR2 FNYEAQ. The CDR3 runs 15 residues.

This clone was detected once. The chain recombines TRBV3-1 (or the pseudogene TRBV3-2) with TRBJ2-1; D may be TRBD2 (5 bases). This CDR3 contains 15 residues. Germline values: CDR1 LGHDT, CDR2 YNNKEL (reference sequence). Trimming shortened V by 2 bases and J by 5 bases, and 13 bases separated the two germline ends. The CDR3 loop is CASSQTLAENNEQFF. The CDR3 DNA reads as TGTGCCAGCAGCCAAACTCTAGCAGAGAACAATGAGCAGTTCTTC.

The rearrangement joins TRBV3-1 (or the pseudogene TRBV3-2) to TRBJ2-5; weak D call: TRBD2 (6 bases). CDR3 length: 16 amino acids. Germline values: CDR1 LGHDT, CDR2 YNNKEL (reference sequence). V was shortened by 1 base and J by 5 bases, with 17 bases between the two germline ends. CDR3 sequence (DNA): TGTGCCAGCAGCCAAGGAGTGCGGGATGGGGTGGAGACCCAGTACTTC. Its translation is CASSQGVRDGVETQYF.

CDR3 amino acids: CASSFQRGSTDTQYF. In DNA, the CDR3 is TGCGCCAGCAGCTTCCAGCGGGGAAGCACAGATACGCAGTATTTT. J is TRBJ2-3 and V is TRBV5-1, with 7 bases that match TRBD2. The CDR3 is 15 amino acids. Per germline, CDR1 SGHRS and CDR2 YFSETQ. V dropped 2 bases and J dropped 0; count of bases not matched to a gene: 3.

The rearrangement joins TRBV14 to TRBJ2-1, with a possible D match to TRBD2 (5 bases). In germline, CDR1 is SGHDN, CDR2 FVKESK. The CDR3 has 12 amino acids. Deletions cut 3 bases from V and 7 bases from J, with 7 bases between. In DNA, the CDR3 is TGTGCCAGCAGCCATACTAGGAATGAGCAGTTCTTC. Encoded protein: CASSHTRNEQFF.

This chain uses TRBV12-3 or TRBV12-4 with TRBJ2-7; D not resolved. Trimming removed 0 bases from V and 6 bases from J, with 6 bases in between. CDR3 length: 12 residues. In DNA, the CDR3 is TGTGCCAGCAGTTTAGCCCCCCTCGAGCAGTACTTC. It codes for CASSLAPLEQYF.

The chain joins TRBV10-2 to TRBJ1-5; 7 bases line up with TRBD1. V was pared by 5 bases and J by 1 base, with 5 bases of the junction left unmatched. CDR3 length: 15 amino acids. Germline CDR1 is WSHSY and CDR2 is SAAADI. CDR3 protein: CASSLTGSSNQPQHF. For the CDR3, the DNA is TGCGCCAGCAGTCTGACAGGGTCGAGCAATCAGCCCCAGCATTTT.

This clone was counted only a few times. V is TRBV3-1 (or the pseudogene TRBV3-2) and J is TRBJ1-4; maybe TRBD1 (6 bases). The germline V and J ends were trimmed by 2 bases and 12 bases, with 16 bases remaining between them. Germline lookup yields CDR1 LGHDT and CDR2 YNNKEL (reference sequence). The CDR3 extends over 14 amino acids. CDR3 coding DNA: TGTGCCAGCAGCCAATGGGCTTACGAGGGGGAACTGTTTTTT. It encodes CASSQWAYEGELFF.